This TCR beta chain originates from a study of shared clonotypes between healthy human individuals. Study overall: Donor composition was a couple of women and three men, aged 18 to 49.

Study results and caveats: Sequencing of the sorted subsets was shown by rarefaction to be incomplete despite large depth. As a rule, naive subsets had a larger estimated richness than memory subsets.

Trimming stripped 6 bases from V and 1 base from J, with 10 bases between. CDR1 and CDR2 (germline): MNHEY, SMNVEV (reference sequence). This CDR3 has 14 amino acids. As concerns this clone: Its antigen is not known.

The naive CD8 subset, CD45RO-negative cells positively selected for CCR7, excluded terminally differentiated effector memory CD45RA+ cells. Clones were read by immunoSEQ multiplex PCR, and TCRdb kept only the in-frame ones, dropping some. The sample comprises about 1,900,000 clones, less than 95% of which are singletons, and approximately 1% rests with the top ten. Specimen: naive CD8+ T cells sorted from blood. V is TRBV27 and J is TRBJ1-5; D is perhaps TRBD1 (5 bases). This receptor was obtained from a man younger than 35 in good health. The CDR3 region has the DNA TGTGCCAGCAGACGGACACAAAGCAATCAGCCCCAGCATTTT. It translates to CASRRTQSNQPQHF.